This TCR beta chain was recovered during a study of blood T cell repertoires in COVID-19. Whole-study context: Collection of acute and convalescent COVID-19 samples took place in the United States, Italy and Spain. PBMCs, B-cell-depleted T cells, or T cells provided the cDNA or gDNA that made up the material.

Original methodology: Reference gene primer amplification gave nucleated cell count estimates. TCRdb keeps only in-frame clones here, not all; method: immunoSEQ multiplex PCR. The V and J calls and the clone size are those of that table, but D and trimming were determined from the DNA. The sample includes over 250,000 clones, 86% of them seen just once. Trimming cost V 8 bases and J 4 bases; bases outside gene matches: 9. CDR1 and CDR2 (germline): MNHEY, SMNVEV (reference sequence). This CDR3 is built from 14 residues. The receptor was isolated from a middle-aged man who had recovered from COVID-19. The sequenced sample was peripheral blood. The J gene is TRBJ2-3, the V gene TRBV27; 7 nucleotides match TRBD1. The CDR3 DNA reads TGTGCCAGCCTCTCGACAGGGCGTCCAGATACGCAGTATTTT. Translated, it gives CASLSTGRPDTQYF.